The 25 T cell receptor beta chains listed next were all sequenced from one sample in a study of cytomegalovirus exposure and HLA in healthy donors (TCRdb year 2017). Libraries were prepared through the immunoSEQ multiplex PCR assay. A mixture of 60 forward primers for TCR Vbeta segments and 13 reverse primers for TCR Jbeta segments was used in the multiplex PCR. TCRdb carries this immuneACCESS record with in-frame sequences only. Its versions omit some clonotypes, under half of them owing to an unresolved V gene in the studies checked, with the rest unexplained. The sample records about 200,000 clones, roughly three quarters of which are singletons. Approximately 0.39% of the sample goes to the ten largest clones. Sequencing was done on a sample of PBMCs. These receptors originate from a male donor in good health and CMV-seropositive.

This chain links TRBV6-6 with TRBJ2-1; 7 bases align to TRBD1. Germline CDR1 and CDR2: MNHNY and SVGAGI (reference sequence). The CDR3 covers 14 residues. V gave up 0 bases and J gave up 5 bases; unmatched junction bases: 1. The CDR3 loop reads CASSYSGQNNEQFF. As DNA, the CDR3 is TGTGCCAGCAGTTACTCGGGACAGAACAATGAGCAGTTCTTC.

There are a few counts of this clone. The V gene is TRBV6-5, the J gene TRBJ1-4; no reliable D call. V was shortened by 4 bases and J by 3 bases, with 12 bases between the two germline ends. Germline V lookup: CDR1 MNHEY, CDR2 SVGAGI. The CDR3 has 15 amino acids. The CDR3 DNA reads TGTGCCAGCAGTTGGGCCACTTCAGCTAATGAAAAACTGTTTTTT. Encoded protein: CASSWATSANEKLFF.

The rearrangement uses TRBV7-6 and TRBJ2-1; 7 nucleotides match TRBD2. The CDR3 spans 14 residues. Germline CDR1 and CDR2: SGHVS and FNYEAQ. After removal of 5 bases from V and 6 bases from J, the junction contained 7 bases not matched to a gene. CDR3 region: CASSPSGASNEQFF. Written as DNA, the CDR3 is TGTGCCAGCAGCCCGAGCGGGGCCAGCAATGAGCAGTTCTTC.

The table lists this clone with a count of one. The gene calls are TRBV5-1 and TRBJ1-5; the match to TRBD1 covers 7 bases. Germline CDR1 is SGHRS and CDR2 is YFSETQ. The CDR3 runs 16 residues. After removal of 4 bases from V and 4 bases from J, the junction contained 11 bases not matched to a gene. CDR3 bases: TGCGCCAGCAGCCCCGCGGGGACAGAGCAAAATCAGCCCCAGCATTTT. It codes for CASSPAGTEQNQPQHF.

The rearrangement joins TRBV6-1 to TRBJ2-5, with 11 positions matching TRBD1. After removal of 2 bases from V and 4 bases from J, the junction contained 6 bases not matched to a gene. This CDR3 has 16 residues. The germline CDR1 and CDR2 sequences are MNHNS and SASEGT. CDR3 residues: CASSEIPGTGGETQYF. CDR3 DNA sequence: TGTGCCAGCAGTGAAATTCCCGGGACAGGGGGAGAGACCCAGTACTTC.

This clone was detected a few times. V and J are TRBV10-3 and TRBJ1-3; 7 bases match TRBD1. J gave up 0 bases and V 4 bases, and 0 bases lay outside the gene matches. Looked up from germline, CDR1 is ENHRY and CDR2 is SYGVKD. The CDR3 is made up of 14 amino acids. The CDR3 region is CAISGDSSGNTIYF. CDR3 DNA: TGTGCCATCAGTGGGGACAGCTCTGGAAACACCATATATTTT.

This chain uses TRBV6-5 with TRBJ1-1, with 11 bases lining up with TRBD1. With V trimmed by 7 bases and J by 8 bases, 12 bases remained unmatched. Germline V CDR1 and CDR2: MNHEY, SVGAGI. The CDR3 spans 15 residues. CDR3 amino acids: CASTLTGTGGREAFF. CDR3 nucleotide sequence: TGTGCCAGCACCCTTACCGGGACAGGGGGACGGGAAGCTTTCTTT.

This clone was counted only a few times. V usage is TRBV27 and J usage is TRBJ1-1; 9 nucleotides agree with TRBD1. After removal of 6 bases from V and 1 base from J, the junction contained 6 bases not matched to a gene. Germline V gene sequence: CDR1 MNHEY, CDR2 SMNVEV (reference sequence). The CDR3 runs 15 residues. DNA of the CDR3: TGTGCCAGCAGGATTGGGACAGGGAGGAACACTGAAGCTTTCTTT. Its protein product is CASRIGTGRNTEAFF.

The J gene is TRBJ1-4, the V gene TRBV7-9; 7 bases match TRBD1. Unmatched junction bases numbered 4, after V lost 6 bases and J lost 0 bases. The CDR3 has 15 amino acids. CDR1 SEHNR and CDR2 FQNEAQ come from the germline V gene (reference sequence). The CDR3 bases are TGTGCCAGCAGGTCCCAGGGGGCAACTAATGAAAAACTGTTTTTT. Protein: CASRSQGATNEKLFF.

The chain couples TRBV27 to TRBJ2-3; 7 positions match TRBD1. The CDR3 sequence is 15 residues long. The germline V gene encodes CDR1 MNHEY and CDR2 SMNVEV (reference sequence). J was trimmed by 3 bases and V by 5 bases; bases with no gene match: 8. The CDR3 sequence: CASSTLTGWTDTQYF. The CDR3 nucleotides read TGTGCCAGCAGTACCTTGACAGGGTGGACAGATACGCAGTATTTT.

This clone has more than one count but fewer than ten. In the same sample, other DNA sequences code for this CDR3. The V and J genes are TRBV19 and TRBJ2-2; TRBD1 aligns across 8 bases. Losses at the gene ends were 6 bases for V and 5 bases for J; bases not matched to a gene: 5. Looked up from germline, CDR1 is LNHDA and CDR2 is SQIVND (reference sequence). The CDR3 has 14 amino acids. CDR3 coding DNA: TGTGCCAGTAGGACAGGGGTGGGGACCGGGGAGCTGTTTTTT. It yields the protein CASRTGVGTGELFF.

This clone occurred a few times. J is TRBJ2-3 and V is TRBV11-2, with D perhaps TRBD2 (7 bases). Trimming left V 5 bases short and J 2 bases short, with 17 bases between. The CDR3 extends over 16 amino acids. The germline CDR1 and CDR2 sequences are SGHAT and FQNNGV. Here the CDR3 reads CASSNRRGGDTDTQYF. The CDR3 region has the DNA TGTGCCAGCAGCAATCGGCGCGGGGGCGACACAGATACGCAGTATTTT.

J is TRBJ2-1 and V is TRBV4-2; D uncertain. CDR3 length: 12 residues. The germline CDR1 and CDR2 sequences are LGHNA and YNFKEQ. The ends were cut back, 1 base at V and 9 bases at J, with 7 bases in the middle. Here the CDR3 DNA reads TGTGCCAGCAGCCAAGGTTCTAGTGAGCAGTTCTTC. Translation gives CASSQGSSEQFF.

The chain links TRBV7-6 to TRBJ2-6; no clear D. The CDR3 loop spans 14 amino acids. Trimming removed 3 bases at V and 10 bases at J, with 13 bases between. From germline, CDR1 is SGHVS and CDR2 FNYEAQ. The chain's CDR3 is CASSLYFPTNVLTF. The CDR3 bases are TGTGCCAGCAGCTTGTACTTCCCTACGAACGTCCTGACTTTC. Full variable domain (rest looked up from reference TRBV7-6 and TRBJ2-6): GAGVSQSPRYKVTKRGQDVALRCDPISGHVSLYWYRQALGQGPEFLTYFNYEAQQDKSGLPNDRFSAERPEGSISTLTIQRTEQRDSAMYRCASSLYFPTNVLTFGAGSRLTVL.

V and J are TRBV4-2 and TRBJ2-1; D unclear. The germline gives CDR1 LGHNA, CDR2 YNFKEQ. Trimming pared 1 base from V and 3 bases from J, leaving 10 bases between. The CDR3 has 15 residues. The CDR3 bases are TGTGCCAGCAGCCAAGTGCGACTGGGCTACAATGAGCAGTTCTTC. This translates into CASSQVRLGYNEQFF.

The sample holds a few counts of this clone. V usage is TRBV21-1 and J usage is TRBJ1-6; the table's D call TRBD1 went unverified against the DNA. TRBV21-1 is flagged as a pseudogene. The CDR3 totals 24 residues. CDR3 bases: TGTGCCAGCAGCAAATTGTGGTCGGGTTCGTGTCAACGGGACAGGGTTTCTATTGGATCACCCCTCCACTTT. Its protein product is CASSKLWSGSCQRDRVSIGSPLHF.

The chain employs TRBV30 and TRBJ2-7; possibly TRBD2 for D (5 bases). V was shortened by 0 bases and J by 2 bases, with 14 bases between the two germline ends. The CDR3 sequence is 15 residues long. Germline values: CDR1 GTSNPN, CDR2 SVGIG (reference sequence). The CDR3 loop reads CAWSVRGQVTYEQYF. CDR3 nucleotides: TGTGCCTGGAGTGTAAGAGGGCAGGTTACCTACGAGCAGTACTTC. The entire variable domain, with the rest obtained from reference TRBV30 and TRBJ2-7, is as follows: SQTIHQWPATLVQPVGSPLSLECTVEGTSNPNLYWYRQAAGRGLQLLFYSVGIGQISSEVPQNLSASRPQDRQFILSSKKLLLSDSGFYLCAWSVRGQVTYEQYFGPGTRLTVT.

This sequence joins TRBV15 and TRBJ2-7; 15 nucleotides match TRBD2. Germline CDR1 is LNHNV and CDR2 is YYDKDF (reference sequence). This CDR3 is 17 amino acids long. V trimming: 4 bases; J trimming: 6 bases; junction bases outside the gene matches: 10. For the CDR3, the DNA is TGTGCCACCAGCACTTCCCTAGGACTAGCGGGAGGGGGCGAGCAGTACTTC. Translated: CATSTSLGLAGGGEQYF.

The chain has TRBV19 and TRBJ1-3, with D uncertain. The CDR3 contains 17 residues. Deletions cut 5 bases from V and 1 base from J, with 18 bases between. Looked up from germline, CDR1 is LNHDA and CDR2 is SQIVND (reference sequence). The CDR3 bases are TGTGCCAGTAGTCCACGAAATAGAGAGTCGTCTGGAAACACCATATATTTT. Its protein product is CASSPRNRESSGNTIYF.

This sequence joins TRBV7-8 and TRBJ1-2; D is perhaps TRBD1 (6 bases). Germline V gene sequence: CDR1 SGHVS, CDR2 FQNEAQ. The V end lost 2 bases, the J end lost 6 bases, and 13 bases lay between the germline ends. This CDR3 region has 14 residues. The CDR3 coding sequence is TGTGCCAGCAGCTTAAGCCAGGGGCCTCATGGCTACACCTTC. Protein product: CASSLSQGPHGYTF.

V gene TRBV5-4 combines with J gene TRBJ1-3; D ambiguous. The V end was cut by 3 bases, the J end by 0 bases, with 13 bases between. Germline V gene sequence: CDR1 SGHNT, CDR2 YYREEE (reference sequence). The CDR3 consists of 16 residues. The CDR3 DNA is TGTGCCAGCAGCTCCACCGGTCCTAACTCTGGAAACACCATATATTTT. Translation: CASSSTGPNSGNTIYF. The whole variable domain, remainder taken from reference TRBV5-4 and TRBJ1-3, is ETGVTQSPTHLIKTRGQQVTLRCSSQSGHNTVSWYQQALGQGPQFIFQYYREEENGRGNFPPRFSGLQFPNYSSELNVNALELDDSALYLCASSSTGPNSGNTIYFGEGSWLTVV.

This clone was seen more than once but under ten times. This chain uses TRBV29-1 with TRBJ2-6, with 8 bases identical to TRBD1. V was clipped by 5 bases and J by 4 bases; unmatched bases: 7. Germline loops: CDR1 SQVTM, CDR2 ANQGSEA. This CDR3 contains 15 residues. The CDR3 protein is CSVRQGSAGANVLTF. The CDR3 DNA reads as TGCAGCGTTAGACAGGGGTCCGCGGGGGCCAACGTCCTGACTTTC.

The chain recombines TRBV5-4 with TRBJ2-3; D is perhaps TRBD2 (6 bases). Trimming took off 4 bases at V and 4 bases at J, with 16 bases between the two ends. Germline CDR1 is SGHNT and CDR2 is YYREEE (reference sequence). The CDR3 is 15 amino acids. The CDR3 nucleotides read TGTGCCAGCAGCCCCCTCCGAGGGAGGTCAGATACGCAGTATTTT. This gives the protein CASSPLRGRSDTQYF.

The V call is TRBV19, the J call TRBJ1-2; 7 bases align to TRBD1. The germline gives CDR1 LNHDA, CDR2 SQIVND (reference sequence). The CDR3 is 14 residues long. Trimming removed 4 bases from V and 0 bases from J; junction bases left unmatched: 2. The CDR3 DNA follows: TGTGCCAGTAGTAATCAGGGGGCTAACTATGGCTACACCTTC. It specifies CASSNQGANYGYTF.

This clone was detected a few times. The V and J genes are TRBV25-1 and TRBJ1-1, with D unresolved. The V gene lost 7 bases and the J gene lost 0 bases, with 12 bases spanning the gap. CDR1 MGHDK and CDR2 SYGVNS come from the germline V gene. The CDR3 has 14 residues. CDR3 bases: TGTGCCAGCAAACGTGGCGGATTGAACACTGAAGCTTTCTTT. Translated, it gives CASKRGGLNTEAFF.